This passage covers 21 T cell receptor beta chains from one sample sequenced in a study of CD8 T cells in ankylosing spondylitis. Findings and limits, study-wide: Characteristic, it appeared, of ankylosing spondylitis blood was a TCR beta motif of roughly 8 highly homologous variants.

MiXCR, applied by TCRdb to the 5' RACE reads, yields one record per CDR3 protein. In the table there are fewer than 250,000 distinct CDR3 sequences, 18% of which are singletons. The antigens of these receptors remain unknown. The sample comprised blood, either unsorted or a sorted T cell fraction (not recorded which). All receptors come from a male donor with ankylosing spondylitis.

The chain combines TRBV7-2 with TRBJ2-7, with D possibly being TRBD1 (6 bases). The CDR3 is 14 residues long. Germline V CDR1 and CDR2: SGHTA, FQGNSA. Trimming took off 0 bases at V and 3 bases at J, with 9 bases between the two ends. Here the CDR3 DNA reads TGTGCCAGCAGCTTAGCTACAGGGAACTACGAGCAGTACTTC. Protein sequence: CASSLATGNYEQYF. Full variable domain (remainder filled in from reference TRBV7-2 and TRBJ2-7): GAGVSQSPSNKVTEKGKDVELRCDPISGHTALYWYRQSLGQGLEFLIYFQGNSAPDKSGLPSDRFSAERTGGSVSTLTIQRTQQEDSAVYLCASSLATGNYEQYFGPGTRLTVT.

The V and J genes are TRBV11-2 and TRBJ2-5, with TRBD1 identical over 7 bases. Germline-derived CDR1 and CDR2 are SGHAT and FQNNGV. CDR3 size: 14 residues. V dropped 3 bases and J dropped 2; count of bases not matched to a gene: 3. The CDR3 DNA sequence: TGTGCCAGCAGCTTGGACAGGATACAAGAGACCCAGTACTTC. As protein: CASSLDRIQETQYF.

This clonotype was recorded at least ten times. This chain joins TRBV10-3 and TRBJ1-1; the D is unclear. Germline CDR1 is ENHRY and CDR2 is SYGVKD. The CDR3 totals 13 residues. Between the trimmed V and J ends, which lost 6 bases and 0 bases, there was a span of 8 bases. The CDR3 nucleotides are TGTGCCATCAGGCTTTCGCTGAACACTGAAGCTTTCTTT. Protein sequence: CAIRLSLNTEAFF.

This clonotype was observed many times. DNA for the CDR3: TGTGCCAGCAGCTTGTTAGGGATGGGGATGAACACTGAAGCTTTCTTT. This codes for CASSLLGMGMNTEAFF. This sequence joins TRBV11-2 and TRBJ1-1, with D unresolved. The length of the CDR3 is 16 residues. Between the trimmed V and J ends, which lost 3 bases and 0 bases, there was a span of 14 bases. Germline V CDR1 and CDR2: SGHAT, FQNNGV.

This clonotype was picked up one time. This chain's CDR3 is CASSLWNNEQFF. The CDR3 nucleotides read TGTGCCAGTAGTTTGTGGAACAATGAGCAGTTCTTC. The rearrangement links TRBV19 to TRBJ2-1; no firm D call. This CDR3 has 12 residues. Trimming cost V 5 bases and J 5 bases, with 7 bases left between them. The V gene's germline CDR1 is LNHDA and CDR2 SQIVND (reference sequence).

The chain joins TRBV27 to TRBJ2-1; D is unresolved. This CDR3 has 13 residues. CDR1 and CDR2 from the germline V gene are MNHEY and SMNVEV (reference sequence). V lost 3 bases and J 2 bases, leaving 5 bases between the germline ends. The CDR3 protein is CASSFSPYNEQFF. In nucleotides, the CDR3 is TGTGCCAGCAGTTTTTCCCCCTACAATGAGCAGTTCTTC.

The V and J genes are TRBV4-1 and TRBJ2-3; perhaps D is TRBD1 or TRBD2 (7 bases each). The germline V gene encodes CDR1 MGHRA and CDR2 YSYEKL. The length of the CDR3 is 15 residues. V was clipped by 7 bases and J by 2 bases, with 16 bases between them. The CDR3 protein is CASNQGGRPTDTQYF. CDR3 nucleotides: TGCGCCAGCAATCAGGGGGGGAGACCCACAGATACGCAGTATTTT.

The V gene is TRBV4-3, the J gene TRBJ1-2, with D unresolved. The germline V gene encodes CDR1 LGHNA and CDR2 YSLEER. V was shortened by 3 bases and J by 3 bases, with 14 bases between the two germline ends. This CDR3 comprises 15 residues. The CDR3 region is CASSHSRTTDYGYTF. CDR3 in DNA: TGCGCCAGCAGCCATTCAAGGACCACCGACTATGGCTACACCTTC.

V and J are TRBV24-1 and TRBJ2-2, with D possibly TRBD1 on 6 matching bases. Germline-derived CDR1 and CDR2 are KGHDR and SFDVKD. The V end lost 9 bases, the J end lost 2 bases, and 12 bases lay between the germline ends. This CDR3 has 14 residues. The CDR3 sequence: CATEGQSNTGELFF. CDR3 coding DNA: TGTGCCACCGAGGGACAATCTAACACCGGGGAGCTGTTTTTT.

The chain couples TRBV3-1 to TRBJ2-1; no reliable D call. CDR3 length: 14 residues. Trimming cost V 1 base and J 8 bases, with 12 bases left between them. The germline V gene has CDR1 LGHDT and CDR2 YNNKEL (reference sequence). CDR3 DNA: TGTGCCAGCAGCCAAGGCCCACAACCGGATGAGCAGTTCTTC. Amino acids: CASSQGPQPDEQFF.

This clonotype was detected a few times. The chain employs TRBV12-3 or TRBV12-4 and TRBJ2-2; 10 nucleotides agree with TRBD2. Germline trimming cut 4 bases from V and 4 bases from J; bases unmatched to any gene: 3. CDR3 length: 15 residues. The CDR3 nucleotides are TGTGCCAGCAGTTCGACTAGCGGGTTCACCGGGGAGCTGTTTTTT. This gives the protein CASSSTSGFTGELFF.

The V and J genes are TRBV11-2 and TRBJ2-7, with D unclear. The CDR3 extends over 17 amino acids. Germline-derived CDR1 and CDR2 are SGHAT and FQNNGV. V was cut by 1 base and J by 2 bases, with 18 bases left in between. The CDR3 DNA follows: TGTGCCAGCAGCTTAGGTTACGATGACCTGTTAACCTACGAGCAGTACTTC. This gives the protein CASSLGYDDLLTYEQYF. The complete variable domain, with remaining parts taken from reference TRBV11-2 and TRBJ2-7, reads EAGVAQSPRYKIIEKRQSVAFWCNPISGHATLYWYQQILGQGPKLLIQFQNNGVVDDSQLPKDRFSAERLKGVDSTLKIQPAKLEDSAVYLCASSLGYDDLLTYEQYFGPGTRLTVT.

The V gene is TRBV5-1, the J gene TRBJ2-7; D is ambiguous. CDR1 is SGHRS and CDR2 is YFSETQ in the germline V gene. The length of the CDR3 is 13 residues. V was trimmed by 0 bases and J by 6 bases, leaving 10 bases between them. For the CDR3, the DNA is TGCGCCAGCAGCTTGGATGCCCGGGCCGAGCAGTACTTC. It is translated as CASSLDARAEQYF.

This clonotype was counted only a few times. V gene TRBV12-3 or TRBV12-4 combines with J gene TRBJ2-1, with D perhaps matching TRBD1 or TRBD2 (5 bases each). Between the trimmed V and J ends, which lost 6 bases and 0 bases, there was a span of 21 bases. The CDR3 runs 18 residues. CDR3 sequence: CASSRSRDPYRSYNEQFF. The CDR3 region has the DNA TGTGCCAGCAGCCGAAGCCGGGACCCCTACCGCTCCTACAATGAGCAGTTCTTC.

The V call is TRBV5-1, the J call TRBJ1-2; 7 positions match TRBD1. Trimming removed 4 bases from V and 6 bases from J; junction bases left unmatched: 3. This CDR3 has 12 residues. The germline V gene encodes CDR1 SGHRS and CDR2 YFSETQ. The CDR3 bases are TGCGCCAGCAGCCATGGACAGGATGGCTACACCTTC. This translates into CASSHGQDGYTF.

This clonotype was found a few times. In DNA, the CDR3 is TGTGCCAGCAGCCCACCCACTAGTGCAGTATTGTTCTTC. Amino acid sequence: CASSPPTSAVLFF. The chain combines TRBV13 with TRBJ2-1; the D gene is possibly TRBD2 (5 bases). This CDR3 is 13 amino acids long. Trimming removed 5 bases from V and 15 bases from J, with 20 bases in between. CDR1 and CDR2 (germline): PRHDT, FYEKMQ (reference sequence).

This clonotype was detected only a few times. The V call is TRBV11-2, the J call TRBJ2-1, with 9 bases matching TRBD2. Germline V gene sequence: CDR1 SGHAT, CDR2 FQNNGV. The CDR3 sequence is 13 residues long. V shed 5 bases and J 8 bases; nucleotides not matched to a gene: 4. CDR3 nucleotide sequence: TGTGCCAGCAGCGAGGGACTAGCCTATGAGCAGTTCTTC. It specifies CASSEGLAYEQFF.

The chain is built from TRBV29-1 and TRBJ1-5; tentatively, D is TRBD1 (5 bases). Per the germline V gene, CDR1 is SQVTM and CDR2 is ANQGSEA. Trimming stripped 6 bases from V and 4 bases from J, with 31 bases between. The CDR3 covers 19 residues. CDR3 region: CSVRKQVRFSGLRNQPQHF. In DNA, the CDR3 is TGCAGCGTCAGAAAACAGGTTCGATTTTCCGGCCTACGGAATCAGCCCCAGCATTTT.

This clonotype occurred once. The J gene is TRBJ2-3, the V gene TRBV6-1, with 7 bases fitting TRBD2. CDR1 and CDR2 (germline): MNHNS, SASEGT. This CDR3 region has 15 residues. With V trimmed by 5 bases and J by 4 bases, 9 bases remained unmatched. In DNA, the CDR3 is TGTGCCAGCAGTCCGCTAGCGGACGGGCCAGATACGCAGTATTTT. It yields the protein CASSPLADGPDTQYF.

This clonotype was seen a few times. The chain employs TRBV27 and TRBJ2-7; no definite D call. The V gene's germline CDR1 is MNHEY and CDR2 SMNVEV (reference sequence). Trimming cost V 5 bases and J 4 bases, with 12 bases left between them. The CDR3 is 13 amino acids. This chain's CDR3 is CASSPRRGYEQYF. CDR3 DNA: TGTGCCAGCAGTCCCCGTCGTGGGTACGAGCAGTACTTC.

In this sample, this clonotype turned up many times. The V gene is TRBV12-3 or TRBV12-4, the J gene TRBJ2-1; D call uncertain. Trimming took 3 bases from V and 2 from J, leaving 5 bases between them. The CDR3 is 13 amino acids. CDR3: CASSFGTYNEQFF. The CDR3 DNA reads as TGTGCCAGCAGTTTTGGGACCTACAATGAGCAGTTCTTC.